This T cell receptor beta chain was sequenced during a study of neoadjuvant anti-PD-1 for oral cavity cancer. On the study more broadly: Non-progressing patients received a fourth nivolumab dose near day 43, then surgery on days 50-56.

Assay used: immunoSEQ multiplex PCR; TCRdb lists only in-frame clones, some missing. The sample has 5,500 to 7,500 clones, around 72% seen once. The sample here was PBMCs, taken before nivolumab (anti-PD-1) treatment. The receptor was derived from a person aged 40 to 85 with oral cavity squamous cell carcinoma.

CDR3 coding DNA: TGTGCCAGCAGCAAATCCGGGCTAGCAGCCGGGGAGCTGTTTTTT. It is translated as CASSKSGLAAGELFF. This rearrangement joins TRBV21-1 to TRBJ2-2; the table's D call, TRBD2, was not checked against the DNA. TRBV21-1 is tagged as a pseudogene. There are 15 residues in the CDR3.